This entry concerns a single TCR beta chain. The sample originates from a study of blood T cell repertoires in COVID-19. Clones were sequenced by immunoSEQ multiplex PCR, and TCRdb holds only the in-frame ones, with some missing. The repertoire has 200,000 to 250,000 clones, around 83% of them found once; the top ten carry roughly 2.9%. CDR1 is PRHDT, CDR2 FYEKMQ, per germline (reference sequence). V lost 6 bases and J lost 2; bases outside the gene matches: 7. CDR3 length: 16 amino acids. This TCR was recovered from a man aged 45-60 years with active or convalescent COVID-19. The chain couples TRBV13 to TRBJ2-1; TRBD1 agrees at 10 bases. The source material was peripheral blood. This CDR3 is CASSNGQGGPYNEQFF. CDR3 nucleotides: TGTGCCAGCAGTAACGGACAGGGGGGGCCCTACAATGAGCAGTTCTTC.